This T cell receptor beta chain was sequenced in a study of T-cell memory formation after mild COVID-19. Across the whole study: For the most part, TCR clusters were specific to one donor. Overall study findings and caveats: Contracting CD4+ clones lay largely in CM and EM, with CD8+ ones residing in EMRA.

Note on this clonotype: Its target is unknown.

One entry per CDR3 protein, called by TCRdb with MiXCR from the 5' RACE reads. The sample contains roughly 450,000 distinct CDR3 sequences, about 20% of which appear only once. V was clipped by 3 bases and J by 0 bases, with 4 bases between them. The CDR3 length is 13 residues. Germline V lookup: CDR1 KGHDR, CDR2 SFDVKD. The sequenced material came from PBMCs or a T cell subset sorted from them (not recorded which). The chain recombines TRBV24-1 with TRBJ1-2, with D uncertain. This receptor was obtained from an adult woman who had mild COVID-19 (a few samples of this study predate the infection). Cell type and time point are not known. CDR3 in DNA: TGTGCCACCAGTGATGCGGCTAACTATGGCTACACCTTC. Translated, it gives CATSDAANYGYTF.